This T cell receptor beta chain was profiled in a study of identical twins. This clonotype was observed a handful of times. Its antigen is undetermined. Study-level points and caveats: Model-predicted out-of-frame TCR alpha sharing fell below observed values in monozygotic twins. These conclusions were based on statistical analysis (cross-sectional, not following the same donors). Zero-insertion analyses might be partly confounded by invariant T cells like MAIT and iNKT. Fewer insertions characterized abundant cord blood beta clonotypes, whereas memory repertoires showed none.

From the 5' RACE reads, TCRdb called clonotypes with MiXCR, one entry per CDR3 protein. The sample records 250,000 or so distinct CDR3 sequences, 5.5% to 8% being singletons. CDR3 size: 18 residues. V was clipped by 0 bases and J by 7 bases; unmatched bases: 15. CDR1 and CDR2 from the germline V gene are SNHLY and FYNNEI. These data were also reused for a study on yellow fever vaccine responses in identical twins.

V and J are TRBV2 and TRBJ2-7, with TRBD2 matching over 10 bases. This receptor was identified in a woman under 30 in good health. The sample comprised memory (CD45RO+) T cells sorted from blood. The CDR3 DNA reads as TGTGCCAGCAGTGAAGCGCTTCCGGGGAGCGGGAGGGCCTCGGAGCAGTACTTC. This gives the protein CASSEALPGSGRASEQYF. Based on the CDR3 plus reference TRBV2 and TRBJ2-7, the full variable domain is EPEVTQTPSHQVTQMGQEVILRCVPISNHLYFYWYRQILGQKVEFLVSFYNNEISEKSEIFDDQFSVERPDGSNFTLKIRSTKLEDSAMYFCASSEALPGSGRASEQYFGPGTRLTVT.